The entry below gives a single T cell receptor (beta chain) sequence along with its context. These data are taken from a study of blood T cell repertoires in COVID-19. Trimming removed 1 base from V and 6 bases from J; junction bases left unmatched: 13. This CDR3 region has 17 residues. The V gene's germline CDR1 is WSHSY and CDR2 SAAADI. As handled by the study authors: The assay estimated nucleated cells by amplifying reference gene primers. Produced via immunoSEQ multiplex PCR; TCRdb's table is partial and in-frame only. V, J and clone size reflect that table, while D and trimming were determined from the DNA. The sample consists of under 95,000 clones, 85% to 90% of them appearing once.

This TCR came from a man aged 40-49 years with acute or convalescent COVID-19. What was sequenced was peripheral blood. This chain joins TRBV10-2 and TRBJ1-2; 8 bases align to TRBD1. CDR3: CASSEWQGANALNGYTF. CDR3 in DNA: TGCGCCAGCAGTGAGTGGCAGGGGGCGAACGCATTGAATGGCTACACCTTC.